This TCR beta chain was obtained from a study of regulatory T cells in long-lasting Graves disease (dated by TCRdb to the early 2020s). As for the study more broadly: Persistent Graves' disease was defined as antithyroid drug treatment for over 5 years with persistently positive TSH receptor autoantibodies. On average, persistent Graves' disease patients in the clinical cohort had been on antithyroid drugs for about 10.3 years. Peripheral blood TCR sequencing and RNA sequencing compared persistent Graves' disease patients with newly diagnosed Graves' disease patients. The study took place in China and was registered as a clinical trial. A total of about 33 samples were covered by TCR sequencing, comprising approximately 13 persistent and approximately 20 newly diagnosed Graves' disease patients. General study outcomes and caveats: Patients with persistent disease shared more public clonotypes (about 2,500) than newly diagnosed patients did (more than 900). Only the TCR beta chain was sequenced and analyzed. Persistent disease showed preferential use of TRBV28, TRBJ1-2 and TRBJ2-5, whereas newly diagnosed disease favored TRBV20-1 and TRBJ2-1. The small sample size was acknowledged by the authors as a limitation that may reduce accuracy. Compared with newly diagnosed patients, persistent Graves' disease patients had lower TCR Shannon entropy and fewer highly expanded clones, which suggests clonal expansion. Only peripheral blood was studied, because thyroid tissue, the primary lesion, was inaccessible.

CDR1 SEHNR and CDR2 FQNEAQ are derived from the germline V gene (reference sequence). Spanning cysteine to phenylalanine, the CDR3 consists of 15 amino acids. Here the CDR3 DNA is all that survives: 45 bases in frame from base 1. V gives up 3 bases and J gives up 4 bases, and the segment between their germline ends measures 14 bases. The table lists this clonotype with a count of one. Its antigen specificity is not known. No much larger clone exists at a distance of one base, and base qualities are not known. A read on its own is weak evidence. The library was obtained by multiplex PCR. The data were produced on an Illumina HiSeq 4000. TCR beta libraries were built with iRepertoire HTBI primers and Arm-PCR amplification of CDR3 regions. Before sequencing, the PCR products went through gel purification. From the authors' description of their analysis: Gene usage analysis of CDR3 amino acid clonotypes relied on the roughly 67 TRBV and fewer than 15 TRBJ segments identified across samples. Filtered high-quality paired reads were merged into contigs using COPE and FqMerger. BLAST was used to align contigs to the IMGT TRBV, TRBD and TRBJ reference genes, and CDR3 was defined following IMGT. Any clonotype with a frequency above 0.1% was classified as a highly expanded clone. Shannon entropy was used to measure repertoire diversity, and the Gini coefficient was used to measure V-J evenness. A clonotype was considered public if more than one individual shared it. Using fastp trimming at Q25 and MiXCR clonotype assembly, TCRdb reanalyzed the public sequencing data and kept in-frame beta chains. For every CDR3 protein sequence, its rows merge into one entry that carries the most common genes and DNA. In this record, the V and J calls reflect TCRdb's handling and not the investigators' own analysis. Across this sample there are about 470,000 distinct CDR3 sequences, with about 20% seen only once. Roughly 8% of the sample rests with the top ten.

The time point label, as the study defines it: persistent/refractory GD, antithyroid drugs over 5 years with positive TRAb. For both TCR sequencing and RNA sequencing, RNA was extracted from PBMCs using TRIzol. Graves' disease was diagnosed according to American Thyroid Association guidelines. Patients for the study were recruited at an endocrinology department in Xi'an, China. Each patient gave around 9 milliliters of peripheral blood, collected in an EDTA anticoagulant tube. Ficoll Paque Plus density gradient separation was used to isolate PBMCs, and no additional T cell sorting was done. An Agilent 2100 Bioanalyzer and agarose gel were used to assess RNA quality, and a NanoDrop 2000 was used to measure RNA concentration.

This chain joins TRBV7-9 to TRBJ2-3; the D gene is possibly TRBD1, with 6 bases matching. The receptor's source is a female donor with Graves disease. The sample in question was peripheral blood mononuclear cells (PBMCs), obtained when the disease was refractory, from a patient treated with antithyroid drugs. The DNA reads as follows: TGTGCCAGCAGCTTCGGGCAGGGGTTGGCAGATACGCAGTATTTT. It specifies CASSFGQGLADTQYF.